This record concerns one T cell receptor beta chain sequence. The sample comes from a study of blood T cell repertoires in COVID-19. Cohort allocation depended upon clinical history that participants reported. Either two negative PCRs, clearance, or symptom resolution qualified Cohort 3 donors as recovered. The method was immunoSEQ multiplex PCR; TCRdb's version includes in-frame clones alone and lacks a portion of them. The table lists some 170,000 clones, about 79% of them singletons. Trimming cost V 4 bases and J 1 base, with 14 bases left between them. The CDR3 extends over 15 amino acids. Per germline, CDR1 SGHNT and CDR2 YYREEE (reference sequence).

V is TRBV5-4 and J is TRBJ1-1, with D possibly matching TRBD1 (5 bases). The source material was PBMCs or T cells enriched from blood (not recorded which). The sequence was obtained from a man aged 50 or older who had recovered from COVID-19. The chain's CDR3 is CASSGGGGANTEAFF. The CDR3 DNA reads TGTGCCAGCAGCGGGGGTGGCGGGGCGAACACTGAAGCTTTCTTT.